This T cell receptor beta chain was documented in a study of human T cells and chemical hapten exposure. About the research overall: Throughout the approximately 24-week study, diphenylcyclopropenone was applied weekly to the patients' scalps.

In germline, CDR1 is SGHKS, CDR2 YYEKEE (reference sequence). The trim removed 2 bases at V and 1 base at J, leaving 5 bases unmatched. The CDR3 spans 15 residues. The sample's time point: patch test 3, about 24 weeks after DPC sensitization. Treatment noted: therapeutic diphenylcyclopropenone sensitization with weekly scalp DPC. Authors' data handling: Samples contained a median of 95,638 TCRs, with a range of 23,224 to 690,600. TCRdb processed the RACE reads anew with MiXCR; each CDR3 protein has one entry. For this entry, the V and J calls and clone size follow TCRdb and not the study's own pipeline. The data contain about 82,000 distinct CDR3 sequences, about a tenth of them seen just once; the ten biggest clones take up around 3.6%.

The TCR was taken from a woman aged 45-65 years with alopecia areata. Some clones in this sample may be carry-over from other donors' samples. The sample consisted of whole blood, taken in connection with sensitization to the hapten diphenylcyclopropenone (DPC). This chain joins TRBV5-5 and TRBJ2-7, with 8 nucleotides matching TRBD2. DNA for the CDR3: TGTGCCAGCAGCTTAGCGGGAGACCCTTCCTACGAGCAGTACTTC. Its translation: CASSLAGDPSYEQYF. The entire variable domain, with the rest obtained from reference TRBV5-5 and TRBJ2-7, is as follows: DAGVTQSPTHLIKTRGQQVTLRCSPISGHKSVSWYQQVLGQGPQFIFQYYEKEERGRGNFPDRFSARQFPNYSSELNVNALLLGDSALYLCASSLAGDPSYEQYFGPGTRLTVT.